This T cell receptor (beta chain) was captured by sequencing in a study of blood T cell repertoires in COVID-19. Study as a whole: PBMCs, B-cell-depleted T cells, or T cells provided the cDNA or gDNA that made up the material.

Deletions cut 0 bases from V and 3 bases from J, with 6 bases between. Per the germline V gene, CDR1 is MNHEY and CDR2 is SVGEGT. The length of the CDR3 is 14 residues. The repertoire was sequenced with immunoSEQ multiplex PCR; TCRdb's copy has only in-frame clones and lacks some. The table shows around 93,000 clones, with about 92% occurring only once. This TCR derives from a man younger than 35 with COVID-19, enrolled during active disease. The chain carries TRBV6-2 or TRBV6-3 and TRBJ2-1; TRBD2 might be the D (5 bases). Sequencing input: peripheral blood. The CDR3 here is CASSYSTSYNEQFF. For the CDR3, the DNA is TGTGCCAGCAGTTACTCAACTAGCTACAATGAGCAGTTCTTC.